This T cell receptor beta chain is from a study of T-cell memory formation after mild COVID-19 (dated by TCRdb to the early 2020s). Context from the whole study: TCR sequence clusters from the two donors were found to be largely donor specific. The cohort was made up of two young adult volunteers, one female and one male, who were previously healthy. T-cell clones expanding and contracting after mild COVID-19 in a couple of donors were tracked by longitudinal TCRalpha and TCRbeta repertoire sequencing.

What the research found in general, with its limitations: Whether the second-wave clones peaking on day 37 were SARS-CoV-2 specific was not confirmed. Contracting CD4+ clones were found mainly in CM and EM memory subsets, while CD8+ clones were enriched in EMRA. The detection of some responding clones in pre-infection memory suggests that pre-existing cross-reactive memory T cells joined the SARS-CoV-2 response. The study covered only two mild cases, and larger cohorts including severe cases with pre-infection samples were considered necessary. From day 15 to 85, contracting clones showed balanced CD4/CD8 phenotypes, whereas a second wave of clones that expanded from day 15 to 37 leaned towards CD4+.

The table lists this clonotype with a few counts. Its antigen has not been determined. No base qualities exist here, and no much larger clone lies one base off it. Between the V and J ends, shortened by 4 bases and 8 bases respectively, the junction contains 15 bases. The CDR3 starts with the cysteine, ends with the phenylalanine, and has 13 residues. CDR3 DNA only is kept here, 39 bases in frame from base 1. Per the germline V gene (reference sequence), SGHNT is the CDR1 and YYREEE is the CDR2. Ficoll-Paque density gradient centrifugation was the method used to isolate PBMCs. TCRdb names Illumina NovaSeq 6000 as the instrument used. cDNA libraries for TCRalpha and TCRbeta were prepared by 5'RACE using constant-segment primers, with sample barcodes and unique molecular identifiers added. RNA was extracted from every sample with Trizol reagent. Library amplification was performed in two PCR steps, and a second sample barcode and Illumina TruSeq adapters were introduced in the second step. Sequencing of libraries was performed on an Illumina NovaSeq with 2 x 150 bp paired-end reads. As for the original processing: The reads were demultiplexed and collapsed into UMI-guided consensus sequences using migec v1.2.7. Using mixcr v2.1.11, UMI consensuses were aligned to TRA and TRB V and J templates and then assembled into clonotypes. Clonotypes were classified as expanded or contracted when called significant by both edgeR and NoisET, with noise models trained on biological replicates. For edgeR calls, a false discovery rate-adjusted p below 0.01 and a log2 fold-change threshold of 1 were applied. As an exploratory analysis of dynamics, max-normalized trajectories of the 1000 most abundant clonotypes were examined with PCA combined with hierarchical clustering. Each responding clone was given a CD4 or CD8 phenotype based on the CD4+ and CD8+ repertoires, which had been sequenced separately. TCRdb handled the public reads itself, with Q25 trimming in fastp and clone calling in MiXCR, and kept productive beta chains. Rows with a matching CDR3 protein are joined into one entry that keeps the most common DNA and genes. The V and J calls were not made by the authors but by TCRdb's processing. This sample gives a few hundred thousand distinct CDR3 sequences in total; 16% of them show up just once. The top ten constitute about a fifth of the sample.

The sequence derives from a man aged 18 to 29 who had mild COVID-19 (a few samples of this study predate the infection). The sample titles of this study are shuffled in the database, so cell type and time point are left out; the donor was told from shared clones. Recombination joined TRBV5-4 with TRBJ1-1, with an unclear D gene assignment. What was sequenced was PBMCs or a T cell subset sorted from them (not recorded which). The sequenced DNA: TGTGCCAGCAGCCCCTCCTATACGACAGAAGCTTTCTTT. This translates into CASSPSYTTEAFF.